This TCR beta chain was identified during a study of CDR3 diversity in severe acne. This CDR3 has 12 amino acids. Between the trimmed V and J ends, which lost 9 bases and 7 bases, there was a span of 12 bases. Germline V CDR1 and CDR2: SNHLY, FYNNEI. TCRdb re-derived calls from the PCR reads in MiXCR, one entry per CDR3 protein. The data contain 97,000 or so distinct CDR3 sequences, approximately 47% of them seen just once; the ten biggest clones take up approximately 13%. This chain connects TRBV2 to TRBJ2-2; D is possibly TRBD1 (5 bases). This sequence originates from a male donor with acne. Sequencing was done on a sample of blood. CDR3 loop: CARADMDGELFF. As DNA, the CDR3 is TGTGCCAGGGCGGACATGGACGGGGAGCTGTTTTTT.